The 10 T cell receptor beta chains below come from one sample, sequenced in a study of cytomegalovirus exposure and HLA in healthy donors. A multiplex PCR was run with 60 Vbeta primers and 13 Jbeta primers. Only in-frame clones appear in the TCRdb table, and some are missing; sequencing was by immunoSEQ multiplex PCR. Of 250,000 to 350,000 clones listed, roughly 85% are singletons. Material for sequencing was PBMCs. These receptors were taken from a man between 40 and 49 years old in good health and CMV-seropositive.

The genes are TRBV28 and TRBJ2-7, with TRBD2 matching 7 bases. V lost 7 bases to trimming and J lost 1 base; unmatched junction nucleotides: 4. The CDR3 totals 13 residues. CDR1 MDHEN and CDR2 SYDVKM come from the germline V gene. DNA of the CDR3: TGTGCCAGCAACCTAGCGGAGTCCTACGAGCAGTACTTC. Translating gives CASNLAESYEQYF.

CDR3 amino acids: CAISDPGNEQFF. Written as DNA, the CDR3 is TGTGCCATCAGTGATCCGGGCAATGAGCAGTTCTTC. The chain employs TRBV10-3 and TRBJ2-1; no clear D. The CDR3 is 12 amino acids. CDR1 is ENHRY, CDR2 SYGVKD, per germline. V was cut by 3 bases and J by 6 bases, with 6 bases left in between.

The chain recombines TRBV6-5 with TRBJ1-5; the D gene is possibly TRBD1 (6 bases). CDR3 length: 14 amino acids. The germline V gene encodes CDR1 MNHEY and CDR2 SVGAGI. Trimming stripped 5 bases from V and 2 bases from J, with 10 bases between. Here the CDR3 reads CASSGGLGNQPQHF. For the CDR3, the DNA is TGTGCCAGCAGTGGGGGCCTCGGCAATCAGCCCCAGCATTTT.

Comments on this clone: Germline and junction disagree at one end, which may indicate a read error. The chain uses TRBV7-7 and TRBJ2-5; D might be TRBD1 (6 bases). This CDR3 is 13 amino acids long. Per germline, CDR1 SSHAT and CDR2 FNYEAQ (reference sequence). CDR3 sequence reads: CASSLVQGETQYF. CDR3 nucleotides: TGTGCTAGCAGCTTAGTGCAGGGGGAGACCCAGTACTTC.

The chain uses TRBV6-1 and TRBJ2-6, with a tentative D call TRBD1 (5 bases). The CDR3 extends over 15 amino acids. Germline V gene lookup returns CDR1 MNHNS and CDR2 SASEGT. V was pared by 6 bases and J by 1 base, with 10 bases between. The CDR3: CASRTGYSGANVLTF. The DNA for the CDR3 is TGTGCCAGCAGAACAGGTTATTCTGGGGCCAACGTCCTGACTTTC.

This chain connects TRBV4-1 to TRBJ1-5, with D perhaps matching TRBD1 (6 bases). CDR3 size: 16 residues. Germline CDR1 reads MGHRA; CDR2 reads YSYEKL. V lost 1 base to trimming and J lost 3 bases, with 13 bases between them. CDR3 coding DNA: TGCGCCAGCAGCCAAGTTAAGGGGGAGATCAATCAGCCCCAGCATTTT. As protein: CASSQVKGEINQPQHF.

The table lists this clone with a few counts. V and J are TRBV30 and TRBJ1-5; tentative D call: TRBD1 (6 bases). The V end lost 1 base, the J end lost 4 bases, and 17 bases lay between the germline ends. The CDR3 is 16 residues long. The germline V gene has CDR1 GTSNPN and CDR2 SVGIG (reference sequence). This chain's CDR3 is CAWSARRGGMNQPQHF. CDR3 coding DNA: TGTGCCTGGAGTGCCCGCAGGGGAGGGATGAATCAGCCCCAGCATTTT.

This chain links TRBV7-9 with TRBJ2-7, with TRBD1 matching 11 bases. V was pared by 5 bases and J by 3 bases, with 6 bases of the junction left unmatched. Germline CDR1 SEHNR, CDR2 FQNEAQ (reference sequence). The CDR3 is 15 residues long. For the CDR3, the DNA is TGTGCCAGCAGCCTGGACAGGGGGCGGCTCTACGAGCAGTACTTC. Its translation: CASSLDRGRLYEQYF.

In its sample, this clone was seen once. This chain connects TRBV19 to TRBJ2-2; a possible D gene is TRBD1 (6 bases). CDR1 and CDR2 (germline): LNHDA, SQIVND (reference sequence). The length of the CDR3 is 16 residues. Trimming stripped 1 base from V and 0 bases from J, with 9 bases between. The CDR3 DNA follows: TGTGCCAGTAGTATAGTCGGGACATCGAACACCGGGGAGCTGTTTTTT. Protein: CASSIVGTSNTGELFF.

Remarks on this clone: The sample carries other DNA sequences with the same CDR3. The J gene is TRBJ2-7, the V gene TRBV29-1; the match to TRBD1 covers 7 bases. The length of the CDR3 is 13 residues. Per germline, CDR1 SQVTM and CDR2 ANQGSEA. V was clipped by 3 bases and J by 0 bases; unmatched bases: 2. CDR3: CSVEGQSSYEQYF. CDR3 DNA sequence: TGCAGCGTTGAGGGACAGAGCTCCTACGAGCAGTACTTC.